A selection of T cell receptor beta chains follows, all from one sample in a study of T-cell reconstitution after alpha-beta-depleted transplantation in children. TCRdb itself ran the PCR reads through MiXCR, one entry per CDR3 protein. The repertoire includes around 130,000 distinct CDR3 sequences, around 9.8% of them detected once, and nearly 25% sits in the top ten. The sequenced sample was PBMCs, mostly from graft donor cells, obtained 180 days after TCRalphabeta/CD19-depleted stem cell transplant. Receptors were obtained from a girl under three years old who had a stem cell transplant for combined immunodeficiency, so the T cells may come from the graft donor. The CDR3 runs from the conserved cysteine through the conserved F or W. The order of the fields is CDR3 protein, CDR3 DNA, V gene, D gene, clone size, J gene. The D gene is left open where the match is weak. Size is stated for part of the rows, as once, few or many counts, or as a class when the clone is expanded.

CSVEASETQYF,TGCAGCGTTGAAGCTAGCGAGACCCAGTACTTC,TRBV29-1,-,-,TRBJ2-5
CASSRGTSGHYNEQFF,TGTGCCAGCAGCCGCGGGACTAGCGGGCACTACAATGAGCAGTTCTTC,TRBV11-3,TRBD2,few,TRBJ2-1
CASSLEGTHQETQYF,TGTGCCAGCAGCCTCGAAGGGACTCACCAAGAGACCCAGTACTTC,TRBV7-2,-,few,TRBJ2-5
CASSFTWSYEQYF,TGTGCCAGCAGCTTTACATGGTCCTACGAGCAGTACTTC,TRBV7-9,-,-,TRBJ2-7
CASSLDWGREYGGRREQYF,TGTGCCAGCAGCTTGGACTGGGGCAGGGAGTATGGCGGGAGAAGGGAGCAGTACTTC,TRBV5-6,TRBD2,few,TRBJ2-7
CASSQGGFTGELFF,TGTGCCAGCAGCCAGGGGGGATTCACCGGGGAGCTGTTTTTT,TRBV9,-,few,TRBJ2-2
CASSLRTGISYEQYF,TGTGCCAGCAGCCTTCGGACAGGAATTTCCTACGAGCAGTACTTC,TRBV4-2,TRBD1,many,TRBJ2-7
CSVAQGLAGNTGELFF,TGCAGCGTTGCCCAAGGACTAGCGGGCAACACCGGGGAGCTGTTTTTT,TRBV29-1,TRBD2,-,TRBJ2-2
CASSLSMGALSSYEQYF,TGTGCCAGCAGCTTAAGTATGGGGGCCCTCAGCTCCTACGAGCAGTACTTC,TRBV7-2,-,-,TRBJ2-7
CASSPWTGYSYEQYF,TGCGCCAGCAGCCCCTGGACAGGGTACTCCTACGAGCAGTACTTC,TRBV5-1,TRBD1,many,TRBJ2-7
CAIRDWGGNTEAFF,TGTGCCATCAGGGACTGGGGAGGGAACACTGAAGCTTTCTTT,TRBV10-3,-,-,TRBJ1-1
CSSHRASNQPQHF,TGCAGTTCCCACAGGGCTAGCAATCAGCCCCAGCATTTT,TRBV20-1,-,few,TRBJ1-5
CAISEAGGGSYNEQFF,TGTGCCATCAGTGAAGCGGGAGGGGGCTCCTACAATGAGCAGTTCTTC,TRBV10-3,TRBD2,few,TRBJ2-1
CSAALSGANGLTF,TGCAGTGCTGCGTTATCTGGGGCCAACGGCCTGACTTTC,TRBV20-1,-,-,TRBJ2-6
CSAQGEYNEQFF,TGCAGCGCTCAGGGCGAGTACAATGAGCAGTTCTTC,TRBV29-1,-,few,TRBJ2-1
CASSARGYNSPLHF,TGTGCCAGCAGTGCCCGGGGATATAATTCACCCCTCCACTTT,TRBV12-3/TRBV12-4,-,-,TRBJ1-6
CSGAGLAGALQDTQYF,TGCAGTGGGGCGGGACTAGCGGGGGCCCTGCAAGATACGCAGTATTTT,TRBV20-1,TRBD2,few,TRBJ2-3
CASSLAPMGPTPSYEQYF,TGTGCCAGCAGTTTAGCGCCCATGGGGCCGACTCCCTCCTACGAGCAGTACTTC,TRBV12-3/TRBV12-4,-,-,TRBJ2-7
CSARVQLNTGELFF,TGCAGTGCTAGAGTACAGCTTAACACCGGGGAGCTGTTTTTT,TRBV20-1,-,few,TRBJ2-2
CSVRTGPAQETQYF,TGCAGCGTTCGGACAGGACCCGCCCAAGAGACCCAGTACTTC,TRBV29-1,TRBD1,-,TRBJ2-5
CASSQDWESYEQYF,TGCGCCAGCAGCCAAGACTGGGAGAGCTACGAGCAGTACTTC,TRBV4-3,-,many,TRBJ2-7
CASSQNGQGADTQYF,TGCGCCAGCAGCCAAAATGGACAGGGGGCAGATACGCAGTATTTT,TRBV4-3,TRBD1,-,TRBJ2-3
CSAIPHRNEQFF,TGCAGTGCCATACCGCACCGGAATGAGCAGTTCTTC,TRBV20-1,-,many,TRBJ2-1
CASSPGQGAVEQYF,TGCGCCAGCAGTCCGGGACAGGGGGCGGTCGAGCAGTACTTC,TRBV10-2,TRBD1,few,TRBJ2-7
CASSLVGAGQYEQYF,TGTGCCAGCAGCTTAGTGGGGGCAGGACAATACGAGCAGTACTTC,TRBV7-2,-,few,TRBJ2-7
CASSLGAVDTDTQYF,TGTGCCAGCAGCTTAGGCGCGGTCGACACAGATACGCAGTATTTT,TRBV7-2,-,-,TRBJ2-3